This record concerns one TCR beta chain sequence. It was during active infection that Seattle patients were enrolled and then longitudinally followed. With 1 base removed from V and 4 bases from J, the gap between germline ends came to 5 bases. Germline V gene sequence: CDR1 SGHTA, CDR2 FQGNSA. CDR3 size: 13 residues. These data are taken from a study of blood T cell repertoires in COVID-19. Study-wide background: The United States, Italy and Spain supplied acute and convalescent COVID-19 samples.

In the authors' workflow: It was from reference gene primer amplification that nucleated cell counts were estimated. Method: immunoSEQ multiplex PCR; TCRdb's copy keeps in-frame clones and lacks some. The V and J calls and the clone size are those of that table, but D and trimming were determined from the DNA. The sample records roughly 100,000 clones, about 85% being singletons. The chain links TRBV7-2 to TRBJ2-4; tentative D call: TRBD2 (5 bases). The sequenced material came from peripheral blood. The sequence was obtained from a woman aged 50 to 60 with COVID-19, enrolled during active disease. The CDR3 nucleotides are TGTGCCAGCAGCTTAGGCGGGAAAAACATTCAGTACTTC. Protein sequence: CASSLGGKNIQYF.